This TCR beta chain is from a study of cytomegalovirus exposure and HLA in healthy donors. Study-level findings and limits: What a later analysis showed was that several of the most significant clusters appeared linked to common viral pathogens. Among TCR beta chains, those listed as cytomegalovirus-associated numbered 164.

PCR was performed using 60 Vbeta and 13 Jbeta primers. In the source study's methods: Roughly 80 million unique TCR beta chains, about 11 million of them shared, were counted by a later analysis. TCRdb's copy holds only in-frame clones and misses some; the assay was immunoSEQ multiplex PCR. V, J and clone size reflect that table, while D and trimming were determined from the DNA. The table includes about 57,000 clones, approximately 79% detected once. Of note for this clone: Its antigen is still unknown.

The sample comprised PBMCs. This clonotype was obtained from a woman aged 25 to 39 in good health and CMV-seronegative.

The CDR3 DNA is TGCGCCAGCTCGAGACAGGGCGATGAAGCTTTCTTT. This encodes CASSRQGDEAFF. This chain uses TRBV10-2 with TRBJ1-1, with 7 positions matching TRBD1. The germline gives CDR1 WSHSY, CDR2 SAAADI. The CDR3 runs to 12 residues. Unmatched junction bases numbered 7, after V lost 8 bases and J lost 7 bases.